The 12 T cell receptor beta chains below were found in one sample sequenced in a study of blood T cell repertoires in COVID-19. Assay used: immunoSEQ multiplex PCR; TCRdb lists only in-frame clones, some missing. The sample includes approximately 320,000 clones, more than 75% of them seen just once. Sequences were obtained from PBMCs or T cells enriched from blood (not recorded which). These receptors were obtained from a man between 60 and 70 years old who had recovered from COVID-19.

This rearrangement joins TRBV2 to TRBJ2-3, with 8 bases lining up with TRBD2. V gave up 4 bases and J gave up 3 bases; unmatched junction bases: 9. The CDR3 covers 16 residues. CDR1 is SNHLY and CDR2 is FYNNEI in the germline V gene. The CDR3 protein is CASSVGGRIGTDTQYF. The DNA of the CDR3 is TGTGCCAGCAGTGTTGGCGGGAGGATCGGGACAGATACGCAGTATTTT.

The chain uses TRBV5-1 and TRBJ2-3, with TRBD2 matching 14 bases. Germline V lookup: CDR1 SGHRS, CDR2 YFSETQ. CDR3 length: 16 amino acids. V dropped 6 bases and J dropped 5; count of bases not matched to a gene: 8. The CDR3 loop is CASTGTSGSLGDTQYF. The CDR3 region has the DNA TGCGCCAGCACTGGGACTAGCGGGAGTTTAGGAGATACGCAGTATTTT. The complete variable domain, with remaining parts taken from reference TRBV5-1 and TRBJ2-3, reads KAGVTQTPRYLIKTRGQQVTLSCSPISGHRSVSWYQQTPGQGLQFLFEYFSETQRNKGNFPGRFSGRQFSNSRSEMNVSTLELGDSALYLCASTGTSGSLGDTQYFGPGTRLTVL.

The chain recombines TRBV5-4 with TRBJ1-5, with D unresolved. Germline-derived CDR1 and CDR2 are SGHNT and YYREEE (reference sequence). V was clipped by 0 bases and J by 6 bases, with 10 bases between them. This CDR3 has 14 residues. The CDR3 sequence is CASSLGGIGQPQHF. In nucleotides, the CDR3 is TGTGCCAGCAGCTTGGGAGGGATTGGTCAGCCCCAGCATTTT.

This clone occurred once. The rearrangement joins TRBV7-3 to TRBJ1-1; 10 bases align to TRBD1. The V segment lost 2 bases and the J segment 5 bases; nucleotides outside the gene matches: 2. This CDR3 has 14 residues. CDR1 SGHTA and CDR2 FQGTGA come from the germline V gene. The CDR3: CASSLGDRGTEAFF. The CDR3 DNA sequence: TGTGCCAGCAGCTTAGGGGACAGGGGAACTGAAGCTTTCTTT.

V usage is TRBV5-1 and J usage is TRBJ2-1; a weak D match, TRBD1 (6 bases). This CDR3 has 14 amino acids. In germline, CDR1 is SGHRS, CDR2 YFSETQ. Trimming shortened V by 4 bases and J by 8 bases, and 16 bases separated the two germline ends. Here the CDR3 DNA reads TGCGCCAGCAGCGGAAACAGGGTTATGGATGAGCAGTTCTTC. It encodes CASSGNRVMDEQFF. Looking up the rest from reference TRBV5-1 and TRBJ2-1 gives the full variable domain: KAGVTQTPRYLIKTRGQQVTLSCSPISGHRSVSWYQQTPGQGLQFLFEYFSETQRNKGNFPGRFSGRQFSNSRSEMNVSTLELGDSALYLCASSGNRVMDEQFFGPGTRLTVL.

The chain couples TRBV7-2 to TRBJ2-5; TRBD1 aligns across 8 bases. The CDR3 length is 14 residues. From germline, CDR1 is SGHTA and CDR2 FQGNSA. V lost 4 bases and J lost 5; bases outside the gene matches: 6. In DNA form, the CDR3 reads TGTGCCAGCAGCTCAAGACAGGGGAAGGAGACCCAGTACTTC. Its translation: CASSSRQGKETQYF.

The chain has TRBV6-5 and TRBJ1-2; D is uncertain. With 2 bases removed from V and 4 bases from J, the gap between germline ends came to 5 bases. Germline assignment: CDR1 MNHEY and CDR2 SVGAGI. The CDR3 sequence is 12 residues long. The CDR3 DNA follows: TGTGCCAGCAGTTACGGGAGCTATGGCTACACCTTC. Protein: CASSYGSYGYTF.

The chain recombines TRBV12-3 or TRBV12-4 with TRBJ2-7, with D possibly matching TRBD2 (5 bases). V was shortened by 6 bases and J by 3 bases, with 12 bases between the two germline ends. This CDR3 is built from 13 residues. In DNA, the CDR3 is TGTGCCAGCAGGATAAGCGGTAACTACGAGCAGTACTTC. Its translation is CASRISGNYEQYF.

J is TRBJ1-1 and V is TRBV11-3, with TRBD1 matching over 7 bases. The ends lost 5 bases at V and 5 bases at J; junction bases unmatched: 8. Germline V CDR1 and CDR2: SGHNT, YENEEA. This CDR3 contains 14 residues. The CDR3 coding sequence is TGTGCCAGCAGCCGAGGGGGCGCATATACTGAAGCTTTCTTT. Its translation: CASSRGGAYTEAFF.

This clone has only one observation. V gene TRBV19 combines with J gene TRBJ2-3; D perhaps matches TRBD1 (5 bases). CDR1 and CDR2 from the germline V gene are LNHDA and SQIVND (reference sequence). The V end lost 1 base, the J end lost 1 base, and 9 bases lay between the germline ends. The CDR3 runs to 15 residues. The CDR3 nucleotides read TGTGCCAGTAGTATAGTAGGGGCCCGCACAGATACGCAGTATTTT. Its protein product is CASSIVGARTDTQYF.

In nucleotides, the CDR3 is TGTGCCAGCAGTCGGACAGGGGGAATTGAAGCTTTCTTT. This codes for CASSRTGGIEAFF. This chain links TRBV2 with TRBJ1-1; 10 bases agree with TRBD1. V trimming: 5 bases; J trimming: 7 bases; junction bases outside the gene matches: 4. From germline, CDR1 is SNHLY and CDR2 FYNNEI. The length of the CDR3 is 13 residues. The full variable domain, rest sourced from reference TRBV2 and TRBJ1-1, is EPEVTQTPSHQVTQMGQEVILRCVPISNHLYFYWYRQILGQKVEFLVSFYNNEISEKSEIFDDQFSVERPDGSNFTLKIRSTKLEDSAMYFCASSRTGGIEAFFGQGTRLTVV.

The CDR3 loop is CASSVQQPNYGYTF. CDR3 DNA: TGTGCCAGCAGCGTACAACAGCCTAACTATGGCTACACCTTC. The chain uses TRBV5-8 and TRBJ1-2; D gene uncertain. The CDR3 extends over 14 amino acids. V gave up 4 bases and J gave up 0 bases, with 10 bases separating them. The germline gives CDR1 SGHTS, CDR2 YDEGEE.